Following are 25 T cell receptor beta chains from one sample sequenced in a study of T cell changes during pregnancy in multiple sclerosis. Sequenced by immunoSEQ multiplex PCR; TCRdb stores in-frame clones only, minus some. The sample has about 70,000 clones; approximately 94% are singletons. The material was peripheral blood, obtained in the third trimester of pregnancy. These receptors were obtained from a female donor with multiple sclerosis, enrolled in a pregnancy study.

This clone was seen a handful of times. The gene calls are TRBV6-1 and TRBJ1-1; tentatively, D is TRBD1 (6 bases). This CDR3 contains 11 residues. Per the germline V gene, CDR1 is MNHNS and CDR2 is SASEGT. V lost 9 bases, J lost 5 bases, and 10 bases lay in between. The CDR3 coding sequence is TGTGCCAGTCAGGGGTTGACTGAAGCTTTCTTT. Its translation: CASQGLTEAFF.

The chain employs TRBV7-2 and TRBJ2-7; 7 bases fit TRBD1. CDR3 length: 13 residues. V dropped 5 bases and J dropped 2; count of bases not matched to a gene: 3. Germline V gives CDR1 SGHTA, CDR2 FQGNSA. CDR3 sequence (DNA): TGTGCCAGCAGCATCGACAGGGCCTACGAGCAGTACTTC. The encoded protein is CASSIDRAYEQYF.

The gene calls are TRBV2 and TRBJ1-2; D remains ambiguous. Germline CDR1 SNHLY, CDR2 FYNNEI. V dropped 8 bases and J dropped 2 bases, with 18 bases sitting between them. The length of the CDR3 is 15 residues. CDR3 in DNA: TGTGCCAGCTCCTTTGATCCCACAGTAAACTATGGCTACACCTTC. Residues: CASSFDPTVNYGYTF.

The chain combines TRBV19 with TRBJ1-6, with a possible D match to TRBD1 (6 bases). V lost 4 bases and J lost 9, with 16 bases in between. The CDR3 covers 15 residues. Germline V CDR1 and CDR2: LNHDA, SQIVND (reference sequence). In DNA form, the CDR3 reads TGTGCCAGTAGTAACGAACAGGGACGGAGTTCACCCCTCCACTTT. Protein product: CASSNEQGRSSPLHF.

The rearrangement joins TRBV2 to TRBJ1-1, with D unresolved. The CDR3 is made up of 13 amino acids. Germline V gene sequence: CDR1 SNHLY, CDR2 FYNNEI. V was trimmed by 2 bases and J by 7 bases, leaving 11 bases between them. The DNA for the CDR3 is TGTGCCAGCAGTGAACAGCGCGGGCTTGAAGCTTTCTTT. Protein sequence: CASSEQRGLEAFF.

The chain uses TRBV19 and TRBJ1-2, with a possible D match to TRBD1 (6 bases). Trimming stripped 5 bases from V and 7 bases from J, with 14 bases between. CDR3 size: 13 residues. Germline V gene data show CDR1 as LNHDA and CDR2 as SQIVND (reference sequence). The CDR3 DNA follows: TGTGCCAGTAGTCCTACAGGGTCGGGTGGCTACACCTTC. Protein product: CASSPTGSGGYTF.

The chain uses TRBV4-3 and TRBJ2-5; 14 positions match TRBD2. The CDR3 is 15 amino acids. From germline, CDR1 is LGHNA and CDR2 YSLEER. V lost 1 base to trimming and J lost 7 bases; unmatched junction nucleotides: 2. CDR3 in amino acids: CASSQVGTSGGTQYF. CDR3 DNA sequence: TGCGCCAGCAGCCAAGTAGGGACTAGCGGGGGGACCCAGTACTTC.

As DNA, the CDR3 is TGTGCCAGCAGTTTATCATCTGCTAACTATGGCTACACCTTC. Protein sequence: CASSLSSANYGYTF. The rearrangement links TRBV27 to TRBJ1-2; D remains ambiguous. The CDR3 length is 14 residues. Germline assignment: CDR1 MNHEY and CDR2 SMNVEV (reference sequence). Trimming left V 0 bases short and J 0 bases short, with 5 bases between.

Here the CDR3 DNA reads TGTGCCACCAGCAGGGACAGGGGGAAGTTTGGCTACACCTTC. Encoded protein: CATSRDRGKFGYTF. The chain has TRBV15 and TRBJ1-2; the match to TRBD1 covers 10 bases. The germline gives CDR1 LNHNV, CDR2 YYDKDF (reference sequence). This CDR3 is 14 amino acids long. The trim removed 3 bases at V and 7 bases at J, leaving 5 bases unmatched.

This chain joins TRBV11-3 and TRBJ1-2, with 9 bases that match TRBD1. CDR1 and CDR2 from the germline V gene are SGHNT and YENEEA. This CDR3 has 17 residues. V shed 1 base and J 7 bases; nucleotides not matched to a gene: 13. The CDR3 DNA is TGTGCCAGCAGCTTAGGGGGGACAGGGCCGGCGGTGGTTGGCTACACCTTC. Amino acid sequence: CASSLGGTGPAVVGYTF.

This chain links TRBV7-9 with TRBJ1-1; a weak D match, TRBD1 (5 bases). This CDR3 region has 14 residues. Germline-derived CDR1 and CDR2 are SEHNR and FQNEAQ (reference sequence). V lost 3 bases and J 6 bases, leaving 14 bases between the germline ends. The CDR3 loop reads CASSFGGGAAEAFF. The CDR3 DNA sequence: TGTGCCAGCAGCTTTGGGGGGGGAGCCGCTGAAGCTTTCTTT.

V and J are TRBV19 and TRBJ2-1, with TRBD1 identical over 9 bases. The CDR3 consists of 14 residues. The germline V gene encodes CDR1 LNHDA and CDR2 SQIVND (reference sequence). The trim removed 6 bases at V and 3 bases at J, leaving 3 bases unmatched. For the CDR3, the DNA is TGTGCCAGTAGCAGGGGACAGGGCTACAATGAGCAGTTCTTC. Residues: CASSRGQGYNEQFF. Complete variable domain (other parts from reference TRBV19 and TRBJ2-1): DGGITQSPKYLFRKEGQNVTLSCEQNLNHDAMYWYRQDPGQGLRLIYYSQIVNDFQKGDIAEGYSVSREKKESFPLTVTSAQKNPTAFYLCASSRGQGYNEQFFGPGTRLTVL.

The chain links TRBV27 to TRBJ2-2; no firm D call. Germline lookup yields CDR1 MNHEY and CDR2 SMNVEV (reference sequence). The CDR3 is 14 amino acids. V lost 7 bases and J 3 bases, leaving 12 bases between the germline ends. CDR3 residues: CASNGSPHTGELFF. In DNA form, the CDR3 reads TGTGCCAGCAACGGGTCACCTCACACCGGGGAGCTGTTTTTT.

The chain is built from TRBV9 and TRBJ2-7; 7 bases match TRBD1. V trimming: 3 bases; J trimming: 4 bases; junction bases outside the gene matches: 7. This CDR3 spans 14 amino acids. The V gene's germline CDR1 is SGDLS and CDR2 YYNGEE. The CDR3 DNA sequence: TGTGCCAGCAGCGCCCCCGGGACAGATTACGAGCAGTACTTC. Its translation is CASSAPGTDYEQYF.

The chain employs TRBV29-1 and TRBJ1-2; D is unresolved. V lost 4 bases and J lost 8, with 8 bases in between. CDR3 length equals 10 residues. Germline V gene sequence: CDR1 SQVTM, CDR2 ANQGSEA. In DNA form, the CDR3 reads TGCAGCGTTGGAGGTTACGGCTACACCTTC. Translation: CSVGGYGYTF.

The V gene is TRBV7-6, the J gene TRBJ2-7; 8 bases line up with TRBD2. CDR3 length equals 15 residues. In germline, CDR1 is SGHVS, CDR2 FNYEAQ. Trimming took 5 bases from V and 2 from J; bases not matched to a gene: 8. The CDR3 protein is CASSPGTGGPYEQYF. DNA for the CDR3: TGTGCCAGCAGCCCCGGGACGGGAGGGCCCTACGAGCAGTACTTC.

The rearrangement joins TRBV6-6 to TRBJ1-5; 8 bases are shared with TRBD1. Trimming took 6 bases from V and 7 from J; bases not matched to a gene: 14. Per the germline V gene, CDR1 is MNHNY and CDR2 is SVGAGI (reference sequence). The CDR3 contains 16 residues. The CDR3 nucleotides are TGTGCCAGCAGCCCACACTCGGACAGGGCGGGCCAGCCCCAGCATTTT. Its translation is CASSPHSDRAGQPQHF.

The V and J genes are TRBV6-6 and TRBJ1-2, with D possibly being TRBD1 (6 bases). The CDR3 sequence is 12 residues long. V lost 7 bases, J lost 2 bases, and 8 bases lay in between. CDR1 and CDR2 (germline): MNHNY, SVGAGI (reference sequence). The CDR3: CASTTGNYGYTF. The CDR3 region has the DNA TGTGCCAGCACCACAGGGAACTATGGCTACACCTTC.

The rearrangement links TRBV7-7 to TRBJ2-2; 10 positions match TRBD1. The germline V gene has CDR1 SSHAT and CDR2 FNYEAQ (reference sequence). Trimming at V came to 5 bases and at J to 7 bases, leaving 10 bases not matched to a gene. The CDR3 runs to 16 residues. The CDR3 bases are TGTGCCAGCAGCACCACTGAGACAGGGGGCATCGGGGAGCTGTTTTTT. This codes for CASSTTETGGIGELFF.

This sequence joins TRBV10-3 and TRBJ1-1; weak D call: TRBD1 (5 bases). The V gene's germline CDR1 is ENHRY and CDR2 SYGVKD. The CDR3 is made up of 15 amino acids. Trimming removed 7 bases from V and 0 bases from J, with 15 bases in between. The CDR3 DNA reads TGTGCCATCACCTATGCACAGGCGATGAACACTGAAGCTTTCTTT. This codes for CAITYAQAMNTEAFF.

The rearrangement joins TRBV20-1 to TRBJ2-3, with D possibly TRBD1 on 6 matching bases. Between the trimmed V and J ends, which lost 5 bases and 5 bases, there was a span of 8 bases. The CDR3 covers 11 residues. CDR1 and CDR2 from the germline V gene are DFQATT and SNEGSKA (reference sequence). This CDR3 reads CSALRGDTQYF. The DNA for the CDR3 is TGCAGTGCTCTCAGGGGAGATACGCAGTATTTT.

DNA of the CDR3: TGTGCCTGGAGTGTGGCAGGGGACTATGGCTACACCTTC. Translated, it gives CAWSVAGDYGYTF. This chain connects TRBV30 to TRBJ1-2; D perhaps matches TRBD1 (6 bases). The CDR3 has 13 residues. V was shortened by 0 bases and J by 3 bases, with 8 bases between the two germline ends. Per germline, CDR1 GTSNPN and CDR2 SVGIG (reference sequence).

The chain links TRBV7-9 to TRBJ1-1, with 8 bases that match TRBD1. The ends lost 5 bases at V and 11 bases at J; junction bases unmatched: 13. The CDR3 has 14 residues. Germline CDR1 and CDR2: SEHNR and FQNEAQ (reference sequence). The CDR3 DNA reads TGTGCCAGCAGCAGTTCGTTACAGGGGGTCGTCGCTTTCTTT. Its translation: CASSSSLQGVVAFF.

This chain joins TRBV5-4 and TRBJ1-1, with TRBD1 as a possible D gene (6 bases). There are 15 residues in the CDR3. CDR1 and CDR2 (germline): SGHNT, YYREEE (reference sequence). Trimming cost V 4 bases and J 5 bases, with 18 bases left between them. For the CDR3, the DNA is TGTGCCAGCAGCCTAGCCAAACAGGGATCTACTGAAGCTTTCTTT. Its translation: CASSLAKQGSTEAFF.

This chain links TRBV5-1 with TRBJ2-3; D perhaps matches TRBD2 (5 bases). V lost 6 bases and J lost 7, with 21 bases in between. This CDR3 region has 15 residues. Germline V gene sequence: CDR1 SGHRS, CDR2 YFSETQ. This chain's CDR3 is CASTSLAKEANTQYF. The CDR3, as DNA: TGCGCCAGCACCTCACTGGCAAAGGAGGCCAATACGCAGTATTTT. Drawing the rest from reference TRBV5-1 and TRBJ2-3, the complete variable domain is KAGVTQTPRYLIKTRGQQVTLSCSPISGHRSVSWYQQTPGQGLQFLFEYFSETQRNKGNFPGRFSGRQFSNSRSEMNVSTLELGDSALYLCASTSLAKEANTQYFGPGTRLTVL.